This T cell receptor beta chain was captured by sequencing in a study of blood T cell repertoires in COVID-19. This CDR3 has 13 residues. Trimming shortened V by 5 bases and J by 0 bases, and 8 bases separated the two germline ends. The germline gives CDR1 SQVTM, CDR2 ANQGSEA. Authors' data handling: Amplification with reference gene primers provided the estimates of nucleated cell counts. Sequenced by immunoSEQ multiplex PCR; TCRdb stores in-frame clones only, minus some. V and J calls and clone size are given by that table; D and trimming were obtained from the DNA. The top ten clones hold 1.1% of a sample with hundreds of thousands of clones, around 91% of them seen once.

The chain combines TRBV29-1 with TRBJ1-3; the D is unclear. This sequence was found in a man aged 30 to 39 who had recovered from COVID-19. What was sequenced was PBMCs or T cells enriched from blood (not recorded which). The CDR3 spells CSVSAGSGNTIYF. The CDR3 DNA is TGCAGCGTTTCGGCAGGCTCTGGAAACACCATATATTTT.